Below are 5 T cell receptor beta chains sequenced from a single sample in a study of blood T cell repertoires in COVID-19. TCRdb's table, derived via immunoSEQ multiplex PCR, lists solely in-frame clones and lacks some. Of roughly 140,000 clones listed, 80% to 90% are singletons. Sequencing input: peripheral blood. The receptor set was obtained from a woman aged 55-75 years with active COVID-19.

This clone was seen only once. V gene TRBV2 combines with J gene TRBJ1-1, with D possibly matching TRBD1 (6 bases). V dropped 4 bases and J dropped 1 base, with 13 bases sitting between them. The CDR3 is 15 residues long. Germline V gene lookup returns CDR1 SNHLY and CDR2 FYNNEI. The CDR3 DNA reads as TGTGCCAGCAGTGGTAGCGGGACACGGAACACTGAAGCTTTCTTT. Its translation is CASSGSGTRNTEAFF. Variable domain in full (rest from reference TRBV2 and TRBJ1-1): EPEVTQTPSHQVTQMGQEVILRCVPISNHLYFYWYRQILGQKVEFLVSFYNNEISEKSEIFDDQFSVERPDGSNFTLKIRSTKLEDSAMYFCASSGSGTRNTEAFFGQGTRLTVV.

In its sample, this clone was seen once. V usage is TRBV4-1 and J usage is TRBJ2-3; TRBD1 might be the D (5 bases). V shed 1 base and J shed 3 bases, with 11 bases lying between them. This CDR3 comprises 15 residues. CDR1 and CDR2 from the germline V gene are MGHRA and YSYEKL. This chain's CDR3 is CASSQAQGRTDTQYF. DNA of the CDR3: TGCGCCAGCAGCCAAGCCCAGGGAAGAACAGATACGCAGTATTTT.

The CDR3 is CASTYLGGPTDTQYF. The DNA of the CDR3 is TGTGCCAGCACGTACCTTGGGGGCCCCACAGATACGCAGTATTTT. The chain carries TRBV27 and TRBJ2-3; the D gene is possibly TRBD1 (6 bases). The V gene lost 7 bases and the J gene lost 2 bases, with 16 bases spanning the gap. This CDR3 has 15 residues. Germline CDR1 is MNHEY and CDR2 is SMNVEV (reference sequence).

The CDR3 loop is CASSLQGASAEQYF. The CDR3 nucleotides read TGTGCCAGCAGCTTGCAGGGGGCGTCCGCCGAGCAGTACTTC. The chain joins TRBV5-5 to TRBJ2-7, with 8 bases lining up with TRBD1. With 1 base clipped from V and 6 bases from J, the junction kept 6 bases outside the gene matches. Germline V gene sequence: CDR1 SGHKS, CDR2 YYEKEE (reference sequence). The CDR3 is 14 amino acids.

The table lists this clone with a few counts. The rearrangement links TRBV5-1 to TRBJ2-1; 10 bases map to TRBD2. V was clipped by 2 bases and J by 10 bases; unmatched bases: 9. CDR3 length equals 15 residues. From germline, CDR1 is SGHRS and CDR2 YFSETQ. CDR3 sequence reads: CASSLVSGRAVEQFF. The CDR3 DNA reads TGCGCCAGCAGCTTAGTGAGCGGGAGGGCCGTGGAGCAGTTCTTC.